This T cell receptor beta chain was sequenced in a study of ipilimumab plus nivolumab after autologous stem cell transplantation. In the study overall: DLBCL patients had primary refractory or relapsed disease. Study-wide results and caveats: Per the authors, repertoire, Treg and microbiota data justify further study.

With 5 bases clipped from V and 6 bases from J, the junction kept 11 bases outside the gene matches. In germline, CDR1 is SGHTA, CDR2 FQGTGA. There are 16 residues in the CDR3. Sequenced by immunoSEQ multiplex PCR; TCRdb stores in-frame clones only, minus some. The table lists about 17,000 clones, roughly 85% of them singletons. Ipilimumab, 1 mg/kg, started 14 to 28 days after autologous transplant. This clone came up once. Its target is unknown. The sample in question was PBMCs, obtained in a trial of ipilimumab plus nivolumab as post-transplant consolidation. The genes are TRBV7-3 and TRBJ2-1, with TRBD2 identical over 9 bases. The TCR sequence derives from a male donor with diffuse large B-cell lymphoma. CDR3 residues: CASSPTGLALPNEQFF. Here the CDR3 DNA reads TGTGCCAGCAGCCCGACCGGACTAGCGTTACCCAATGAGCAGTTCTTC. Together with reference TRBV7-3 and TRBJ2-1, the CDR3 gives the full variable domain: GAGVSQTPSNKVTEKGKYVELRCDPISGHTALYWYRQSLGQGPEFLIYFQGTGAADDSGLPNDRFFAVRPEGSVSTLKIQRTERGDSAVYLCASSPTGLALPNEQFFGPGTRLTVL.